The present TCR beta chain was sequenced within a study of cytomegalovirus exposure and HLA in healthy donors. It was with 60 Vbeta and 13 Jbeta primers that the PCR ran. Original data processing: Later, an analysis found 80 million or so unique TCR beta chains, and around 10 million of these were shared. Sequencing was performed with immunoSEQ multiplex PCR; in TCRdb, only in-frame clones are kept and a portion is missing. V and J calls and clone size are as listed in that table; D and trimming were resolved from the DNA. The table lists about 110,000 clones, 74% of them singletons, with about 2.8% in the top ten. This clone was detected only a few times. The CDR3 length is 12 residues. Trimming left V 6 bases short and J 4 bases short, with 9 bases between. The germline CDR1 and CDR2 sequences are LNHDA and SQIVND (reference sequence).

The rearrangement links TRBV19 to TRBJ1-2; D gene uncertain. The sample was PBMCs. This sequence originates from a man in his fifties or sixties in good health and CMV-seropositive. The CDR3 nucleotides are TGTGCCAGTAGCTCACAAGTCTATGGCTACACCTTC. Protein sequence: CASSSQVYGYTF.